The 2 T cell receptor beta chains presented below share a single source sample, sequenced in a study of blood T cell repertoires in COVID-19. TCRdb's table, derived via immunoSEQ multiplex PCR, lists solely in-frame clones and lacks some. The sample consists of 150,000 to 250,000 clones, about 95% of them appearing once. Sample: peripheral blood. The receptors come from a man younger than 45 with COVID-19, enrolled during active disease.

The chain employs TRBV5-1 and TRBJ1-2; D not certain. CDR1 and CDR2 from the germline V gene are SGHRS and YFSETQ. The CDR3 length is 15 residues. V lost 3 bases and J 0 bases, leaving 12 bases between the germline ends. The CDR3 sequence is CASSSGGRANYGYTF. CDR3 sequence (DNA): TGCGCCAGCAGCTCGGGTGGCAGAGCTAACTATGGCTACACCTTC.

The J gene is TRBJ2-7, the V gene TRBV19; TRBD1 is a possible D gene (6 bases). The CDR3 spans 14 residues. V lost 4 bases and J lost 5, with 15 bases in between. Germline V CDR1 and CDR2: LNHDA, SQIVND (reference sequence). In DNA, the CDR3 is TGTGCCAGTAGTACGGACAGAATCAACCACGAGCAGTACTTC. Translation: CASSTDRINHEQYF.